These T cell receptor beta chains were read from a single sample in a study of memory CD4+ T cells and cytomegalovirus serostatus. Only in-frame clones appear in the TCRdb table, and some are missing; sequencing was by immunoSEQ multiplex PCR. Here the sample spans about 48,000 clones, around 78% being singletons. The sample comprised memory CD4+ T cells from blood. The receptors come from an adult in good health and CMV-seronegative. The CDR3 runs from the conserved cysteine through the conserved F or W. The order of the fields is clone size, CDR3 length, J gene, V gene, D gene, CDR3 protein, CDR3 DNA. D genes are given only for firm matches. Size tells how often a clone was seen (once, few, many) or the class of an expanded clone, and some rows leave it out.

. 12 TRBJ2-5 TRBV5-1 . CASSLSQETQYF TGCGCCAGCAGCTTATCCCAAGAGACCCAGTACTTC
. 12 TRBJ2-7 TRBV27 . CASSSLGGRWYF TGTGCCAGCAGTTCGTTGGGGGGGCGGTGGTACTTC
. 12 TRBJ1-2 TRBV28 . CAIRKAHYGYTF TGTGCCATCAGGAAGGCGCACTATGGCTACACCTTC
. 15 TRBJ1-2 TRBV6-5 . CASSYSYQDPGGYTF TGTGCCAGCAGTTACTCGTATCAGGATCCGGGTGGCTACACCTTC
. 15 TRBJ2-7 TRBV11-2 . CASSLVATVSYEQYF TGTGCCAGCAGCTTAGTCGCGACAGTCTCCTACGAGCAGTACTTC
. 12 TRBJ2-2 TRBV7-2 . CASSPWEGELFF TGTGCCAGCAGCCCCTGGGAGGGGGAGCTGTTTTTT
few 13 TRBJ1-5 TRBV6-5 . CASSRSRDQPQHF TGTGCCAGCAGTAGGTCCAGGGATCAGCCCCAGCATTTT
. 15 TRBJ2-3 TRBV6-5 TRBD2 CASRARGGTTDTQYF TGTGCCAGCAGGGCCCGGGGGGGGACCACAGATACGCAGTATTTT
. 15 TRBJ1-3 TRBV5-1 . CASSLDLSSGNTIYF TGCGCCAGCAGCTTGGATCTCAGCTCTGGAAACACCATATATTTT
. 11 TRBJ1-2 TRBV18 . CASSFSYGYTF TGTGCCAGCTCCTTTAGCTATGGCTACACCTTC
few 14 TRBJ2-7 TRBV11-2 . CASSLGSGSYEQYF TGTGCCAGCAGCTTAGGTTCAGGGAGCTACGAGCAGTACTTC
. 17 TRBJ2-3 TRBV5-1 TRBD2 CASSSGTSGESTDTQYF TGCGCCAGCAGCTCTGGGACTAGCGGGGAAAGCACAGATACGCAGTATTTT
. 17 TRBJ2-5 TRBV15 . CATSRFGGQGTRETQYF TGTGCCACCAGCAGATTTGGGGGCCAGGGGACACGGGAGACCCAGTACTTC
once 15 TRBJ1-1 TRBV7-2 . CASSSRTGTRTEAFF TGTGCCAGCAGCAGCAGAACAGGGACTAGGACTGAAGCTTTCTTT
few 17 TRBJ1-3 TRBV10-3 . CATSTSGGRQNLNTIYF TGTGCCACCTCCACTTCGGGGGGGAGACAGAACCTAAACACCATATATTTT
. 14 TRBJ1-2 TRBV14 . CASSQGTGARSYTF TGTGCCAGCAGCCAAGGAACGGGGGCAAGGAGCTACACCTTC
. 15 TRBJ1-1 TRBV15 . CATNKRPRENTEAFF TGTGCCACCAATAAGAGACCCAGGGAGAACACTGAAGCTTTCTTT
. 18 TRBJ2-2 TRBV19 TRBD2 CASSMGPSGLVNTGELFF TGTGCCAGTAGTATGGGGCCTAGCGGGTTAGTGAACACCGGGGAGCTGTTTTTT
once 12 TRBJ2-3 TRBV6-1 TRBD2 CASIAGGDTQYF TGTGCCAGCATTGCGGGAGGAGATACGCAGTATTTT
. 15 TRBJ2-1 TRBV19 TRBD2 CASSRQTSGVGEQFF TGTGCCAGTAGTAGACAGACTAGCGGGGTTGGTGAGCAGTTCTTC
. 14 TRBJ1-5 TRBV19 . CASSQVRGNQPQHF TGTGCCAGTAGTCAGGTCAGGGGCAATCAGCCCCAGCATTTT
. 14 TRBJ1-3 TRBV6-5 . CASSQPGPGNTIYF TGTGCCAGCAGTCAGCCGGGCCCTGGAAACACCATATATTTT
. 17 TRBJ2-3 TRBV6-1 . CASSDPLQPTRADTQYF TGTGCCAGCAGTGACCCCCTACAACCGACTAGGGCAGATACGCAGTATTTT
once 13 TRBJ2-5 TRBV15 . CATSRKGGETQYF TGTGCCACCAGCAGGAAGGGCGGGGAGACCCAGTACTTC
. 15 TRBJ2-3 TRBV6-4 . CASSDSWTPTDTQYF TGTGCCAGCAGCGACTCTTGGACTCCCACAGATACGCAGTATTTT
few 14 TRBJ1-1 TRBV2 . CASRTGGAGTEAFF TGTGCCAGCCGCACGGGGGGCGCGGGCACTGAAGCTTTCTTT
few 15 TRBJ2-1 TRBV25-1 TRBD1 CASSGRQGPNNEQFF TGTGCCAGCAGTGGGCGACAGGGCCCTAACAATGAGCAGTTCTTC
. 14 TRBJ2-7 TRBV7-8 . CASSSLDSSYEQYF TGTGCCAGCAGCTCGCTCGACAGCTCCTACGAGCAGTACTTC
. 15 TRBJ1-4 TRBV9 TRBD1 CASSLQGAEGEKLFF TGTGCCAGCAGCCTTCAGGGGGCCGAGGGAGAAAAACTGTTTTTT